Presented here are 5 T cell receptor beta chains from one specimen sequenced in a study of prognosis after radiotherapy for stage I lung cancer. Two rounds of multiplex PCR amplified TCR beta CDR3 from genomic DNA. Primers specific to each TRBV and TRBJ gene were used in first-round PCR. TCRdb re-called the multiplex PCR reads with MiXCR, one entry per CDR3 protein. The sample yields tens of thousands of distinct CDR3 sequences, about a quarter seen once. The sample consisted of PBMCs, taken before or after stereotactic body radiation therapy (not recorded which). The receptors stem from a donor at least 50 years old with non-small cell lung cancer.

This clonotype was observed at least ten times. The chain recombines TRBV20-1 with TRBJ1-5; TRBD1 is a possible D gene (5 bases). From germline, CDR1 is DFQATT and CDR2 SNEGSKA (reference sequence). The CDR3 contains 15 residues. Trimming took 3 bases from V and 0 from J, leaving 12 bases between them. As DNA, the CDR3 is TGCAGTGCTAGCGACAGAGGAAATAGCAATCAGCCCCAGCATTTT. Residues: CSASDRGNSNQPQHF.

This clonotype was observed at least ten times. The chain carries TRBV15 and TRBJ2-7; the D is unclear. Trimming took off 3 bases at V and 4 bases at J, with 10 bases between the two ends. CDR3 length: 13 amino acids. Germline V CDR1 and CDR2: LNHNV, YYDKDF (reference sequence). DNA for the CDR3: TGTGCCACCAGCAGGAGCGTAGGGTACGAGCAGTACTTC. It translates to CATSRSVGYEQYF.

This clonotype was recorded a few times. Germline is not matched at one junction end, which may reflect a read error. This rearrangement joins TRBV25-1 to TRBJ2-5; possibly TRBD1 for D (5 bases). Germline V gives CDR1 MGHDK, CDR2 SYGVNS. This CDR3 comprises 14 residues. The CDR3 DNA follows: TGTGCCAGCAGTGAGCCTGTGGGGCAAGAGACCCAGCACTTC. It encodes CASSEPVGQETQHF.

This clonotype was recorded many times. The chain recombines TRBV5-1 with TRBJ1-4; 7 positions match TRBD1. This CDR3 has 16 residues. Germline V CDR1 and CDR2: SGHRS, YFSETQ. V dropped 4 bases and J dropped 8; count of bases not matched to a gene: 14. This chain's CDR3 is CASSERDRPRREKLFF. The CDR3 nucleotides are TGCGCCAGCAGCGAACGGGACAGACCTCGTCGAGAAAAACTGTTTTTT.

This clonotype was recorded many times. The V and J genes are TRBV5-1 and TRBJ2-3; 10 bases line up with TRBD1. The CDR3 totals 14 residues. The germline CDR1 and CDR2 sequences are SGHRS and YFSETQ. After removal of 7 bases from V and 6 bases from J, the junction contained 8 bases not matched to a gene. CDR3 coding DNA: TGCGCCAGCTCCGACAGGGGGCGCGACGATACGCAGTATTTT. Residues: CASSDRGRDDTQYF.